Detailed here is one TCR beta chain. This sample was taken from a study of blood T cell repertoires in COVID-19. Study-level information: Donors in the United States, Italy and Spain gave samples during acute or convalescent COVID-19. Nucleic acid was either cDNA or gDNA, and it came from T cells, B-cell-depleted T cells, or PBMCs.

CDR3 length equals 13 residues. Trimming at V came to 8 bases and at J to 8 bases, leaving 10 bases not matched to a gene. CDR1 is LGHDT and CDR2 is YNNKEL in the germline V gene (reference sequence). Original handling: Reference gene primer amplification gave estimated nucleated cell counts. Assay: immunoSEQ multiplex PCR; the TCRdb copy retains only in-frame clones and omits some. From that table come the V and J calls and clone size; the DNA was used to work out D and trimming. This sample has about 18,000 clones; around nine tenths occur once, and the top ten carry 11%. This TCR was sampled from a human donor in a cohort sampled during active COVID-19. The specimen sequenced was peripheral blood. The gene calls are TRBV3-1 (or the pseudogene TRBV3-2) and TRBJ1-2; 8 bases fit TRBD1. DNA for the CDR3: TGTGCCAGCGGGGGACAGGCCTCAGGGGGCTACACCTTC. Its translation: CASGGQASGGYTF.